This TCR beta chain was found in a study of cytomegalovirus exposure and HLA in healthy donors. It was with 60 Vbeta and 13 Jbeta primers that the PCR ran. Sequencing used immunoSEQ multiplex PCR; TCRdb keeps in-frame clones, though not all of them. Seen here are about 140,000 clones, 60% to 80% observed once, and the top ten hold about 11%. Germline CDR1 is MNHNS and CDR2 is SASEGT. This CDR3 region has 14 residues. Trimming shortened V by 4 bases and J by 4 bases, and 13 bases separated the two germline ends. Concerning this clone: Its antigen is unknown.

Study conclusions and caveats: The listing of 150 to 200 TCR beta chains classed them as cytomegalovirus-associated. A later analysis by the authors found several of the most significant clusters apparently linked to common viral pathogens.

The sequenced material came from PBMCs. The source of this sequence is a man between 18 and 29 years old in good health and CMV-seropositive. The chain joins TRBV6-1 to TRBJ1-1; tentatively, D is TRBD1 (5 bases). CDR3 nucleotide sequence: TGTGCCAGCAGTGGGGGGGTTTGGGGCACTGAAGCTTTCTTT. Translating it yields CASSGGVWGTEAFF.